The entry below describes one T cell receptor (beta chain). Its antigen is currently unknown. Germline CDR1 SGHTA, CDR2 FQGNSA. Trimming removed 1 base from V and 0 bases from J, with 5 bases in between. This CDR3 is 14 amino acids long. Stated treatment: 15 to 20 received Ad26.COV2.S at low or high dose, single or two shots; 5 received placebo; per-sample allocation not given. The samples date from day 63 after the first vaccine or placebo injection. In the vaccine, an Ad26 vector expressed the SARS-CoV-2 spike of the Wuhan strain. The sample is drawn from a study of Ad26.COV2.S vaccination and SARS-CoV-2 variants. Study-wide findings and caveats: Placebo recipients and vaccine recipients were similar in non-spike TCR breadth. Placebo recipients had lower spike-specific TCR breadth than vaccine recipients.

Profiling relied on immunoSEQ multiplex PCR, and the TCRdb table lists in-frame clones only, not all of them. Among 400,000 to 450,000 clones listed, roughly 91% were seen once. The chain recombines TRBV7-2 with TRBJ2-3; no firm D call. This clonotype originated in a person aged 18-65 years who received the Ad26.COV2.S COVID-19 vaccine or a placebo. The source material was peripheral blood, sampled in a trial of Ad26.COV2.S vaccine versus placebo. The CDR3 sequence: CASSLEGSTDTQYF. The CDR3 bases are TGTGCCAGCAGCTTAGAAGGTAGCACAGATACGCAGTATTTT.